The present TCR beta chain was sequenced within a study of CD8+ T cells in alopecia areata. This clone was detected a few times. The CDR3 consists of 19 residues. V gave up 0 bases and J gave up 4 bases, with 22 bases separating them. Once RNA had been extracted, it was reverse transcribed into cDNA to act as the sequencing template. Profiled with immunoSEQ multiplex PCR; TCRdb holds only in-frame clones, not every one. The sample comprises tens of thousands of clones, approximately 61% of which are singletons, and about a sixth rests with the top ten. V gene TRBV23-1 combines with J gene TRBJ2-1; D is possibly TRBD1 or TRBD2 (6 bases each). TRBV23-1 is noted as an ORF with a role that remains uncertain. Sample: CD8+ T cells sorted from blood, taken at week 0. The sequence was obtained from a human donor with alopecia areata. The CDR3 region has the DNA TGCGCCAGCAGTCAATCGGTCAGGGGCAATAGCGGCTTTTACAATGAGCAGTTCTTC. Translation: CASSQSVRGNSGFYNEQFF.